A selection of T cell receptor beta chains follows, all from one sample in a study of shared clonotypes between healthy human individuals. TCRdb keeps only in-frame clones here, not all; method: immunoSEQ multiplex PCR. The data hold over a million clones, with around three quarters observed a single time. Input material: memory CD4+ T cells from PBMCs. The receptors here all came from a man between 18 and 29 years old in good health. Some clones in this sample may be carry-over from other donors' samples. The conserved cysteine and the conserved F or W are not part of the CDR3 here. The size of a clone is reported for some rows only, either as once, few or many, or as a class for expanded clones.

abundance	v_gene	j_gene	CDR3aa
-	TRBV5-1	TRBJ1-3	ASRESGNTIY
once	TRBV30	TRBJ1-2	AWSGDLPGYGYT
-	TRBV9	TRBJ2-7	ASSPSREIYEQY
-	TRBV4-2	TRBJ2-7	ASSQDNGKVTSGNYEQY
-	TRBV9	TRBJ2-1	ASSEYGSPYNEQF
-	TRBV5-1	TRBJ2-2	ASSLDRGLPGELF
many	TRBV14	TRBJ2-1	ASTERANYNEQF
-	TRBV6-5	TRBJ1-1	ASSYSGTINTEAF
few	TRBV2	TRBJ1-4	ASGGTASNEKLF
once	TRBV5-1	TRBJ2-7	ASSLAPSGMTYEQY
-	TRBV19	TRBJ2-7	ASSIRSIDFYEQY
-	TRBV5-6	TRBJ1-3	ASSLDRSRNTIY
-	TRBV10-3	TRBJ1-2	AISGGENYGYT
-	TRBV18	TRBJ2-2	ASSPQPTGNTGELF
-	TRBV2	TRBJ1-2	ASSVEGQGAPNP
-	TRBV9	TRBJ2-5	ASSVGDYQETQY
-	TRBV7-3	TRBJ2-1	ASSLGQGYNEQF
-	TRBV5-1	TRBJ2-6	ASRLTGLSGANVLT
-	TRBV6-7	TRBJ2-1	AGAIQGKLDTRNEQF
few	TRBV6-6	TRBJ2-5	ASYQRGETQY
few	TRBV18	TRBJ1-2	ASSPGQKDYGYT
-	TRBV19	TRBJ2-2	ASSIHAGGRGTGELF